This T cell receptor (beta chain) was retrieved from a study of cytomegalovirus exposure and HLA in healthy donors (dated by TCRdb to 2016 to 2017). Background on the whole study: An earlier analysis of about 530 of the donors reported approximately 280 Gb of sequence data and 95 million to 120 million unique TCR beta sequences obtained from some 200 million T cells. An early release covering about 600 HLA-typed donors comprised approximately 300 gigabases of sequencing data and about 90 million unique TCR sequences. Of the roughly 400 genotyped donors, less than 90% were placed in the genetic ancestry cluster associated with self-reported Caucasian donors. The study aimed to test whether cataloging public T cell receptors could reveal signatures of past pathogen exposure. The T cell repertoires of some 670 subjects were profiled by immunosequencing and related to cytomegalovirus serostatus. In addition to the first cohort of several hundred subjects, a separate validation cohort of over 90 different subjects was used. To predict cytomegalovirus infection status, the study combined high-throughput TCR immunosequencing, statistical association of individual TCRs with disease status, and machine learning. A later analysis re-examined previously published TCR beta repertoires from around 670 donors and added high-resolution HLA genotyping to investigate patterns of TCR occurrence. The later analysis used no new phenotypic data to find candidate immune exposures, relying instead on TCR beta sequences and their occurrence across donors. An earlier analysis of roughly 580 of the donors used high-throughput TCR beta sequencing to judge whether each TCR beta V gene segment behaved as functional or pseudogenic. Donor age, sex, ethnicity and CMV serostatus were compiled alongside the repertoire data. A later genetic analysis used genome-wide SNP genotypes for about 65% of the 666 donors, treating that subset as a discovery cohort. All discovery cohort repertoires had been generated using a single sequencing platform. HLA typing covered class I and class II loci at four-digit resolution. The number of typed donors differed by locus: about 629-640 for A, B, C, DRB1 and DQB1; 522 for DQA1; around 580 for DPA1; and 400 to 480 for DPB1. Four or five DR-DQ haplotypes were handled as single units for association and clustering, since linkage in the cohort was strong. Among about 400 genotyped donors of the cohort, an average of around 250,000 unique TCR beta nucleotide sequences was sequenced per donor, of which 15% to 20% were non-productive. What the study reported, not specific to this receptor: While some public TCRs were present in many individuals, most TCR sequences turned up only very rarely across donors. Roughly uniform sequencing depth across donors was assumed in presence/absence analyses, although this assumption may not hold. CMV serostatus was the only immune exposure information available for the cohort. In a later analysis, the rate of TCR association differed among HLA loci, with DRB1 alleles having the most associated TCRs and HLA-C alleles having the fewest. Several of the top co-occurrence clusters appeared to be linked to parvovirus B19, influenza, CMV and Epstein-Barr virus, according to a later analysis. A further reported finding was that TCR beta sequences accurately predicted the HLA-A and HLA-B alleles for most subjects in the first cohort. Broadly in line with IMGT annotations, most TCR beta V segments showed up in productive rearrangements about 90% or about 30% of the time in an earlier analysis of 587 of the donors. Because counts were too low, seventeen rarely observed V segments, including chromosome 9 orphons, were left out of the earlier analysis of approximately 580 of the donors. In a later genetic analysis, fewer N-insertions in productive TCRs were reported among donors in an Asian-associated ancestry cluster than the approximately 670-donor mean. Compared with equally common non-associated chains, HLA-associated TCR beta chains in a later analysis were more clonally expanded and had lower generation probabilities. According to a later analysis, most CMV-associated TCR beta chains appeared to be HLA-restricted, and the HLA associations seemed to be driven largely by CMV exposure. In both the original and validation cohorts, the classifier was reported to diagnose cytomegalovirus status with high specificity and sensitivity. A later analysis associated 16,951 TCR beta sequences with specific HLA alleles at a false discovery rate of 0.05. Correlated functional status among segregating V segments might be attributable to linkage disequilibrium, but an unknown experimental factor could not be ruled out. A cluster of highly shared sequence variants was judged likely to be a technical artifact of the sequencing pipeline. A total of fewer than 200 TCR beta chains were listed by the study as associated with cytomegalovirus. Because the 87-base-pair reads could not distinguish some IMGT-functional V segments, including TRBV6-2 and TRBV6-3, those segments were excluded. In vitro tests confirmed that three of the cytomegalovirus-associated TCR beta chains recognize cytomegalovirus antigens. The authors suggested that the approach could potentially be extended to other disease states and immunological phenotypes. When HLA alleles, especially DR and DQ, strongly co-occurred, TCR associations were difficult to assign to individual alleles. Because some donors lacked HLA typing at each locus, the association tests relied only on the typed subset. An association between a missense DCLRE1C variant and V-gene and J-gene trimming of TCR beta chains was found in a later genetic analysis and replicated in an independent cohort. The cohort was sequenced for TCR beta chains only, and without alpha or paired-chain data the features that could be detected were limited.

In regard to this clone: Its target antigen remains unknown. There are no base qualities to consult, and no much larger clone falls within one base.

The cohort was made up of approximately 670 healthy bone marrow donors. At the time of sampling, all cohort members were nominally healthy, though unrecorded immune exposures were likely present. The donor tested CMV seronegative and was one of the 352 seronegative cohort members. A peripheral blood sample was provided by each donor, and peripheral blood mononuclear cells were used for TCR beta sequencing. Genomic DNA was extracted from the blood cell samples with the Qiagen DNeasy Blood Extraction Kit. The CDR3, from cysteine to phenylalanine, totals 13 residues. CDR3 DNA is the only sequence kept; it has 39 bases, read in frame from the first base. CDR1 SGHNT and CDR2 YENEEA are derived from the germline V gene. Trimming accounts for 5 bases at V and 6 bases at J, while the number of junction bases matched to no gene is 5. Receptor libraries were prepared by the immunoSEQ multiplex PCR assay. For the multiplex PCR, a mixture combining 60 forward primers for TCR Vbeta segments and 13 reverse primers for TCR Jbeta segments was used. A multiplex PCR assay on genomic DNA amplified the CDR3 region of rearranged TCR beta genes. The Illumina HiSeq System was used to sequence the amplified TCR beta libraries as 87-base-pair reads. The authors processed their data as follows. Across the 700 or so repertoires, a later analysis counted tens of millions of unique TCR beta chains, around 10 million of which were shared by at least two donors. To remove PCR and sequencing errors, raw reads were error-corrected and collapsed into unique sequences using a nearest-neighbor algorithm that merged closely related sequences. V, D and J gene segments were assigned by aligning CDR3 sequences to IMGT reference sequences. Each retained sequence needed at least a six-nucleotide match to both a V gene segment and a J gene segment. A rearrangement counted as productive if the CDR3 had no stop codons and remained in frame with V and J, and every other rearrangement counted as non-productive. CDR3 was defined according to IMGT convention as the region running from the second conserved V-encoded cysteine to the conserved J-encoded phenylalanine. In an earlier analysis of roughly 580 of the donors, sequences lacking an unambiguous match to a single V gene segment were excluded. In an earlier analysis of several hundred of the donors, V segments were called functional above 56.7% productive rearrangements and were called segregating when the between-donor standard deviation exceeded 5%. A statistical classification framework was built for diagnosing cytomegalovirus status from the catalog of TCR beta chain sequences. In a later analysis, TCR nucleotide sequences were compared against IMGT/GENE-DB human TR gene sequences so that V and J genes could be assigned. The TCRdist pipeline was used in a later analysis to assign CDR3 sequences and most-parsimonious VDJ recombination scenarios. In a later analysis, each TCR beta chain was defined by its CDR3 amino acid sequence together with its V-gene family, and reads without a unique V-gene family were excluded. In a later analysis, a few hundred highly shared, low-generation-probability nucleotide sequences were removed to address suspected cross-contamination and a sequencing artifact. In a later analysis, a clonal expansion index for each public chain was calculated from normalized within-repertoire ranks of inferred template counts. A later analysis computed generation probabilities with a VDJ recombination model fitted to out-of-frame rearrangements, and checked the results against IGoR. In a later analysis, hypergeometric tests were used to score TCR-TCR, TCR-HLA and TCR-CMV co-occurrence, with a repertoire-size bias correction applied to TCR pairs. In a later analysis, false discovery rates were estimated by permuting HLA or CMV assignments 20 times. In a later analysis, co-occurring TCRs were grouped using DBSCAN, with TCRdist sequence similarity added in when clustering inside HLA-allele-positive subsets. For co-occurrence clustering, repertoires with fewer than 30,000 or more than 120,000 public chains were excluded, along with roughly 5 repertoires with anomalous nucleotide sharing. This is the immuneACCESS table as TCRdb keeps it, with only in-frame sequences that have V and J called. A part of the clones is gone; compared with another copy, unresolved V genes explain less than half, and the rest is unexplained. That table is the source of V, J and clone size, and D and trimming were worked out from the DNA. The sample has some 120,000 clones on record, over 75% of them singletons. About 1.3% of the sample goes to the ten largest clones.

The chain uses TRBV11-3 and TRBJ2-7; 9 bases in the middle match TRBD1. Sequencing used PBMCs. The TCR comes from a man aged 45-65 years in good health and CMV-seronegative. The nucleotide sequence reads TGTGCCAGCAGCGGACAGGGGTACGGCGAGCAGTACTTC. Its translation reads: CASSGQGYGEQYF.